Listed below are T cell receptor beta chains from one sample, sequenced in a study of blood T cell repertoires in COVID-19. The table came from immunoSEQ multiplex PCR; TCRdb's copy has only in-frame clones and leaves some out. Of about 480,000 clones in the sample, roughly nine tenths are singletons; the top ten hold approximately 0.9%. Sample: peripheral blood. Receptors were obtained from a man younger than 30 with COVID-19, enrolled during active disease. Both conserved end residues are part of each CDR3. Each record gives: J gene, V gene, CDR3 protein.

j_gene: TRBJ2-1; v_gene: TRBV18; CDR3aa: CASSPDWESSYNEQFF
j_gene: TRBJ1-1; v_gene: TRBV7-8; CDR3aa: CASSLGSAWARNAEAFF
j_gene: TRBJ1-2; v_gene: TRBV6-1; CDR3aa: CASSDTGATGGGYTF
j_gene: TRBJ2-3; v_gene: TRBV12-5; CDR3aa: CASGPTNTDTQYF
j_gene: TRBJ1-1; v_gene: TRBV6-6; CDR3aa: CASNVMGGEAFF
j_gene: TRBJ2-7; v_gene: TRBV6-2/TRBV6-3; CDR3aa: CASSYDSGSYEQYF
j_gene: TRBJ2-1; v_gene: TRBV24-1; CDR3aa: CATQGLEPYNEQFF
j_gene: TRBJ1-2; v_gene: TRBV10-2; CDR3aa: CASSESRDGYTF
j_gene: TRBJ2-1; v_gene: TRBV15; CDR3aa: CATSMTLFSHEQFF
j_gene: TRBJ2-3; v_gene: TRBV6-5; CDR3aa: CATWTPRGGTDTQYF
j_gene: TRBJ2-5; v_gene: TRBV9; CDR3aa: CASSWGPQGPLVFETQYF
j_gene: TRBJ2-2; v_gene: TRBV12-3/TRBV12-4; CDR3aa: CASSFLGAGELFF
j_gene: TRBJ2-3; v_gene: TRBV19; CDR3aa: CASSSPTSYHPGDTQYF
j_gene: TRBJ2-5; v_gene: TRBV3-1/TRBV3-2; CDR3aa: CASGAARGSAQYF
j_gene: TRBJ2-3; v_gene: TRBV30; CDR3aa: CAWTSGRAQSTDTQYF
j_gene: TRBJ2-3; v_gene: TRBV6-5; CDR3aa: CASSNHRTSLTQYF
j_gene: TRBJ1-2; v_gene: TRBV27; CDR3aa: CATRTGINYGYTF
j_gene: TRBJ2-6; v_gene: TRBV11-2; CDR3aa: CASSLFSLTFSSGANVLTF
j_gene: TRBJ1-5; v_gene: TRBV18; CDR3aa: CASSRGTGNQPQHF
j_gene: TRBJ2-2; v_gene: TRBV11-3; CDR3aa: CASSVDGQGAGELFF
j_gene: TRBJ2-3; v_gene: TRBV29-1; CDR3aa: CSVEKGALDLSPQYF
j_gene: TRBJ1-2; v_gene: TRBV3-1/TRBV3-2; CDR3aa: CASSQSGGYGYTF
j_gene: TRBJ1-4; v_gene: TRBV3-1/TRBV3-2; CDR3aa: CASSQGSGANNEKLFF
j_gene: TRBJ1-5; v_gene: TRBV11-2; CDR3aa: CASSSGGQPQHF
j_gene: TRBJ2-1; v_gene: TRBV2; CDR3aa: CATSLASYNEQFF
j_gene: TRBJ2-1; v_gene: TRBV10-2; CDR3aa: CASTGGSHNEQFF
j_gene: TRBJ2-1; v_gene: TRBV25-1; CDR3aa: CASSEWTSGRVYNEQFF
j_gene: TRBJ2-5; v_gene: TRBV20-1; CDR3aa: CSASSTSGETQYF
j_gene: TRBJ1-5; v_gene: TRBV7-8; CDR3aa: CASSLATGLGNQPQHF
j_gene: TRBJ1-1; v_gene: TRBV30; CDR3aa: CAWSVLRNTEAFF
j_gene: TRBJ1-1; v_gene: TRBV6-5; CDR3aa: CASSRSGDTEAFF
j_gene: TRBJ2-7; v_gene: TRBV5-1; CDR3aa: CASSWTSTTSTYEQYF
j_gene: TRBJ1-5; v_gene: TRBV23-1; CDR3aa: CASSLGHHPDQPQHF
j_gene: TRBJ2-7; v_gene: TRBV24-1; CDR3aa: CATSDPRTDNYEQYF
j_gene: TRBJ2-7; v_gene: TRBV3-1/TRBV3-2; CDR3aa: CASSHRGAVGTYEQYF
j_gene: TRBJ1-2; v_gene: TRBV12-3/TRBV12-4; CDR3aa: CASSPRLWYGYTF
j_gene: TRBJ1-1; v_gene: TRBV24-1; CDR3aa: CATREDSYTEAFF
j_gene: TRBJ1-1; v_gene: TRBV27; CDR3aa: CASRDTSTSNTEAFF
j_gene: TRBJ2-1; v_gene: TRBV7-2; CDR3aa: CASSGTSWEQFF
j_gene: TRBJ2-2; v_gene: TRBV7-3; CDR3aa: CASSPGQGFRTGELFF
j_gene: TRBJ2-7; v_gene: TRBV30; CDR3aa: CAWNQGSYEQYF
j_gene: TRBJ2-7; v_gene: TRBV3-1/TRBV3-2; CDR3aa: CASSRTGESYEQYF
j_gene: TRBJ2-1; v_gene: TRBV6-5; CDR3aa: CASNSAGGYNEQFF
j_gene: TRBJ1-5; v_gene: TRBV2; CDR3aa: CASRRQGINQPQHF
j_gene: TRBJ2-5; v_gene: TRBV24-1; CDR3aa: CATRDPGFETQYF